The 12 T cell receptor beta chains below come from one sample, sequenced in a study of OX40 agonist ivuxolimab in advanced cancers. Profiling relied on immunoSEQ multiplex PCR, and the TCRdb table lists in-frame clones only, not all of them. The data hold about 38,000 clones, with over 60% observed a single time. Sequencing used CD4+ or CD8+ T cells sorted from blood, obtained in a trial of the OX40 agonist ivuxolimab. The receptors derive from an adult with an advanced solid tumor such as melanoma, head and neck, liver or kidney cancer.

This clone was seen more than once but under ten times. The chain joins TRBV30 to TRBJ2-1; 10 bases map to TRBD2. In germline, CDR1 is GTSNPN, CDR2 SVGIG (reference sequence). CDR3 size: 15 residues. The CDR3 bases are TGTGTCAAGAGGGAAGCGGGAGGGGGTAACAATGAGCAGTTCTTC. Translating gives CVKREAGGGNNEQFF. Full variable domain (remainder filled in from reference TRBV30 and TRBJ2-1): SQTIHQWPATLVQPVGSPLSLECTVEGTSNPNLYWYRQAAGRGLQLLFYSVGIGQISSEVPQNLSASRPQDRQFILSSKKLLLSDSGFYLCVKREAGGGNNEQFFGPGTRLTVL.

The V gene is TRBV28, the J gene TRBJ2-7; maybe TRBD1 (5 bases). The germline CDR1 and CDR2 sequences are MDHEN and SYDVKM. The length of the CDR3 is 14 residues. Trimming pared 7 bases from V and 2 bases from J, leaving 15 bases between. DNA of the CDR3: TGTGCCAGCAAAAGGCCCAGGGATCCCTACGAGCAGTACTTC. It yields the protein CASKRPRDPYEQYF.

J is TRBJ2-7 and V is TRBV7-2, with TRBD2 as a possible D gene (6 bases). Germline CDR1 and CDR2: SGHTA and FQGNSA. The V end lost 6 bases, the J end lost 3 bases, and 18 bases lay between the germline ends. This CDR3 has 15 residues. The CDR3 protein is CASRFRSGPDYEQYF. In nucleotides, the CDR3 is TGTGCCAGCAGATTCCGAAGCGGGCCGGACTACGAGCAGTACTTC.

V usage is TRBV7-2 and J usage is TRBJ2-7; 15 bases match TRBD2. Trimming cost V 5 bases and J 12 bases; bases outside gene matches: 8. This CDR3 region has 14 residues. CDR1 is SGHTA and CDR2 is FQGNSA in the germline V gene. CDR3: CASSPGLAGGRGYF. CDR3 nucleotide sequence: TGTGCCAGCAGCCCGGGACTAGCGGGAGGCCGGGGGTACTTC.

In this sample, this clone turned up once. The CDR3 reads CASSLQETQYF. The DNA of the CDR3 is TGCGCCAGCAGCCTACAAGAGACCCAGTACTTC. This chain uses TRBV5-1 with TRBJ2-5; D is unresolved. Looked up from germline, CDR1 is SGHRS and CDR2 is YFSETQ. Trimming removed 4 bases from V and 2 bases from J, with 3 bases in between. The CDR3 totals 11 residues.

This sequence joins TRBV14 and TRBJ2-1, with a weak D call TRBD2 (5 bases). Germline CDR1 and CDR2: SGHDN and FVKESK. The CDR3 is 13 residues long. Trimming shortened V by 1 base and J by 9 bases, and 10 bases separated the two germline ends. CDR3 nucleotides: TGTGCCAGCAGCCAAGGACTACGGGCTGAGCAGTTCTTC. Protein sequence: CASSQGLRAEQFF.

This sequence joins TRBV10-3 and TRBJ1-2; TRBD1 matches at 11 bases. Germline CDR1 reads ENHRY; CDR2 reads SYGVKD. Germline trimming cut 6 bases from V and 3 bases from J; bases unmatched to any gene: 6. This CDR3 is 15 amino acids long. CDR3 loop: CAIRGDRGLDYGYTF. In DNA, the CDR3 is TGTGCCATCAGGGGGGACAGGGGGTTGGACTATGGCTACACCTTC.

The chain is built from TRBV2 and TRBJ2-1; D remains ambiguous. This CDR3 has 13 amino acids. With 2 bases removed from V and 0 bases from J, the gap between germline ends came to 2 bases. Germline V gene data show CDR1 as SNHLY and CDR2 as FYNNEI. The CDR3 reads CASSESSYNEQFF. The DNA of the CDR3 is TGTGCCAGCAGTGAAAGCTCCTACAATGAGCAGTTCTTC.

The chain recombines TRBV6-5 with TRBJ1-2; D unresolved. The V gene's germline CDR1 is MNHEY and CDR2 SVGAGI. CDR3 length: 12 amino acids. V lost 8 bases and J 1 base, leaving 8 bases between the germline ends. CDR3 residues: CASGRLNYGYTF. The DNA for the CDR3 is TGTGCCAGCGGACGCCTTAACTATGGCTACACCTTC.

CDR3 residues: CASSVQVNTGELFF. The CDR3 coding sequence is TGTGCCAGCAGTGTACAGGTGAACACCGGGGAGCTGTTTTTT. V is TRBV6-1 and J is TRBJ2-2, with a possible D match to TRBD1 (5 bases). V was cut by 4 bases and J by 1 base, with 7 bases left in between. The CDR3 has 14 residues. Germline V gene lookup returns CDR1 MNHNS and CDR2 SASEGT.

This rearrangement joins TRBV5-1 to TRBJ2-1; either TRBD1 or TRBD2 may fit D (6 bases each). The CDR3 runs 15 residues. The germline V and J ends were trimmed by 0 bases and 1 base, with 8 bases remaining between them. The V gene's germline CDR1 is SGHRS and CDR2 YFSETQ. DNA of the CDR3: TGCGCCAGCAGCTTGGAGGGGGGATCCTACAATGAGCAGTTCTTC. It yields the protein CASSLEGGSYNEQFF.

V is TRBV19 and J is TRBJ2-5; 12 bases line up with TRBD2. The CDR3 loop spans 15 amino acids. Germline-derived CDR1 and CDR2 are LNHDA and SQIVND (reference sequence). V lost 6 bases and J lost 5; bases outside the gene matches: 7. In DNA form, the CDR3 reads TGTGCCAGTAGGGGGACTAGCGGGCCGTTGGAGACCCAGTACTTC. Amino acid sequence: CASRGTSGPLETQYF.